This entry features one T cell receptor beta chain sequence. The data were produced by immunoSEQ multiplex PCR, yet TCRdb's version contains in-frame clones alone and is incomplete. This repertoire includes about 26,000 clones. This sample was included in a study of T cells in women clearing cervical HPV infection. Sequencing was performed on blood buffy coat. The clonotype was recovered from a woman aged 18-70 years with a cervical HPV16 infection that either progressed to CIN3+ or cleared (not recorded which).

The covered CDR3 bases are TGTGCCAGCAGTGAATCTCAGCCGGGACTAGCAGGCCGTGGGGATGAG. This translates into CASSESQPGLAGRGDE. The entire CDR3 protein is CASSESQPGLAGRGDEQFF. The chain links TRBV6-1 to TRBJ2-1, with 9 bases matching TRBD2. The sequenced fragment ends 3 residues before the CDR3 boundary, so the rest is inferred from the germline J gene. Germline trimming cut 2 bases from V and 8 bases from J; bases unmatched to any gene: 19. This CDR3 region has 19 residues. CDR1 and CDR2 (germline): MNHNS, SASEGT.